This T cell receptor beta chain was sequenced in a study of shared clonotypes between healthy human individuals (dated by TCRdb to 2020 to 2022). Background on the whole study: The cohort included three men and a couple of women between 18 and 49 years of age. Per donor, three plates each were used for CD4 naive and CD4 memory, two for CD8 naive, and one for CD8 memory. The study deeply sequenced blood TCR repertoires of five healthy adults to estimate repertoire size and the extent of clonotype sharing between individuals. Between about 0.94 and 10 billion PBMCs per donor were obtained by leukapheresis. Different laboratories and diverse techniques were used to prepare libraries and sequence TCR repertoires, to increase sequencing depth and limit assay-specific biases. What the research found in general, with its limitations: Because the study included only a small number of donors, the genetic and exposure-history diversity represented was limited. Compared with non-shared clonotypes, the clonotypes found in all four sorted-subset donors had higher generation probabilities. Sampling was limited to blood, and TCR repertoires in tissue likely differ from TCR repertoires in blood. Based on pairwise subsampling, the degree of clonotype sharing among donors was expected to be affected by sequencing depth. Incomplete sequencing was indicated by rarefaction of sorted-subset datasets, despite the large sequencing depth. Naive subsets generally had larger estimated clonotype richness than memory subsets. Across several donors, about 5% of naive CD4, more than 3% of naive CD8, about 2.3% of memory CD4, and roughly 0.4% of memory CD8 clonotypes were shared.

Using the deep immunoSEQ assay, multiplex PCR amplified TCR CDR3 regions from genomic DNA. Genomic DNA extracted from each cell subset was distributed evenly over all wells of several immunoSEQ 96-well plates, and each plate served as one replicate. For sorted subsets, each replicate PCR was loaded with about 200 ng genomic DNA, equivalent to 25,000 to 35,000 T cell genomes. Purified libraries were measured with a Qubit 3.0 fluorometer, size-checked on a Bioanalyzer 2100, and measured again with the KAPA Library Quantification kit. Each immunoSEQ 96-well plate was sequenced on its own single-read 150-cycle Illumina NextSeq 550 flow cell. In the original analysis: Because the immunoSEQ output held only junctional sequences and lacked quality scores, the filtering could not match the filtering applied to full-length reads. Sequences were annotated with PyIR, a Python wrapper for IgBLAST v1.9, and V/J genes and CDR3 were assigned using IMGT germline references. Any read was removed if the V/J assignment was weak (E-value above 1e-6), the CDR3 was missing, or the read contained stop codons, out-of-frame junctions, or ambiguous translated residues. A V3J clonotype was defined by an identical inferred V gene, J gene, and CDR3 amino acid sequence. To compute the percentage overlap between repertoires, the number of shared unique clonotypes was divided by the size of the smaller repertoire. Three approaches were used to assess repertoire richness: RTK rarefaction, the Chao1 estimator, and Recon v2.1 estimates of unobserved clonotypes. Generation probabilities were computed with OLGA for all TCRbeta clonotypes obtained by the gDNA method from four donors. This is the immuneACCESS table as TCRdb keeps it, with only in-frame sequences that have V and J called. A part of the clones is gone; compared with another copy, unresolved V genes explain less than half, and the rest is unexplained. V, J and clone size are those of that table, while D and trimming were read from the DNA. The sample profile shows more than 850,000 clones; around three quarters of them were found once. About 0.52% of the sample goes to the ten largest clones.

The donors were healthy, HIV-negative adults with no recently reported acute infections or vaccinations. All donors were Caucasian adults living in Nashville, Tennessee, USA. CD4+ T cells were enriched by magnetic negative selection; naive cells were then positively selected on CD45RA, and the negative fraction formed the memory subset. Blood was obtained by leukapheresis, after which PBMCs were separated by Ficoll-Histopaque density gradient centrifugation and cryopreserved in liquid nitrogen vapor phase. Analytical flow cytometry was used to check the purity and quantity of each magnetically sorted T cell population. Each sorted fraction had its genomic DNA isolated and then quantified by UV absorbance on a Nanodrop 2000c. The germline V gene (reference sequence) supplies CDR1 SEHNR and CDR2 FQNEAQ. Counted from cysteine to phenylalanine, this CDR3 has 13 amino acids. The retained sequence is limited to the CDR3, 39 bases, with the frame set at the first base. V loses 2 bases of germline sequence and J loses 3 bases, and the interval between the two ends is 8 bases.

In its sample, this clone was seen a few times. Its antigen specificity is not known. Per-base qualities were not stored, and no clone one base away is much larger. The sequenced sample was memory CD4+ T cells from PBMCs. The cell subset or site label corresponds to: CD45RA-negative fraction. The receptor's source is a young man in good health. Some clones in this sample may be carry-over from other donors' samples. This receptor chain uses TRBV7-9 and TRBJ2-7; the D element might be TRBD1 or TRBD2, as each aligns at 5 bases. CDR3 region: CASSLRGNYEQYF. The nucleotide sequence is TGTGCCAGCAGCTTACGGGGCAACTACGAGCAGTACTTC.